A selection of T cell receptor beta chains follows, all from one sample in a study of cytomegalovirus exposure and HLA in healthy donors. The assay was immunoSEQ multiplex PCR, and TCRdb's table has in-frame clones only and misses some. The sample yields hundreds of thousands of clones, over 70% seen once. The sample taken for sequencing was PBMCs. These receptor sequences come from a woman aged 30 to 39 in good health and CMV-seropositive. The CDR3 runs from the conserved cysteine through the conserved F or W. The D gene is left open where the match is weak. Only some rows state a clone size, as once, few, many or a class for expanded clones.

J: TRBJ1-2
V: TRBV10-3
size: once
D: -
CDR3: CAISSDGANYGYTF
DNA: TGTGCCATCAGCTCGGACGGAGCTAACTATGGCTACACCTTC

J: TRBJ1-2
V: TRBV6-5
size: -
D: -
CDR3: CASRRGRKAGYTF
DNA: TGTGCCAGCCGTCGGGGCAGGAAGGCTGGCTACACCTTC

J: TRBJ1-1
V: TRBV30
size: once
D: -
CDR3: CAWIRSGEAFF
DNA: TGTGCCTGGATCCGTAGCGGAGAAGCTTTCTTT

J: TRBJ2-7
V: TRBV27
size: -
D: -
CDR3: CASSLGQTEQYF
DNA: TGTGCCAGCAGCCTCGGACAAACCGAGCAGTACTTC

J: TRBJ1-2
V: TRBV5-4
size: -
D: -
CDR3: CASSYIGQAGEGYTF
DNA: TGTGCCAGCAGCTACATTGGGCAGGCGGGTGAGGGCTACACCTTC

J: TRBJ1-1
V: TRBV5-1
size: -
D: -
CDR3: CASSAGTGERTEAFF
DNA: TGCGCCAGCAGCGCGGGCACGGGGGAGAGAACTGAAGCTTTCTTT

J: TRBJ2-1
V: TRBV5-1
size: -
D: TRBD2
CDR3: CASSLARTSGRNEQFF
DNA: TGCGCCAGCAGCTTGGCCAGGACTAGCGGGAGGAATGAGCAGTTCTTC

J: TRBJ1-2
V: TRBV5-4
size: few
D: -
CDR3: CASSPDFSYGYTF
DNA: TGTGCCAGCAGCCCCGACTTTTCCTATGGCTACACCTTC

J: TRBJ1-2
V: TRBV5-1
size: few
D: -
CDR3: CASSPDSNYGYTF
DNA: TGCGCCAGCAGCCCCGACAGCAACTATGGCTACACCTTC

J: TRBJ1-2
V: TRBV9
size: -
D: -
CDR3: CASSVTDLSSNYGYTF
DNA: TGTGCCAGCAGCGTGACAGATCTAAGTTCTAACTATGGCTACACCTTC

J: TRBJ1-1
V: TRBV27
size: -
D: -
CDR3: CASRPAGTLTEAFF
DNA: TGTGCCAGCAGACCCGCCGGGACCCTCACTGAAGCTTTCTTT

J: TRBJ2-3
V: TRBV2
size: -
D: TRBD2
CDR3: CASSRLAGGADTQYF
DNA: TGTGCCAGCAGTAGACTAGCGGGAGGGGCAGATACGCAGTATTTT

J: TRBJ1-2
V: TRBV29-1
size: -
D: -
CDR3: CSVEGYREGYTF
DNA: TGCAGCGTTGAAGGGTACCGGGAGGGCTACACCTTC

J: TRBJ2-1
V: TRBV6-1
size: -
D: -
CDR3: CASRESASNEQFF
DNA: TGTGCCAGCAGGGAGTCCGCGAGCAATGAGCAGTTCTTC

J: TRBJ2-2
V: TRBV5-1
size: -
D: TRBD2
CDR3: CASSLAASGNTGELFF
DNA: TGCGCCAGCAGCTTGGCGGCTAGCGGAAACACCGGGGAGCTGTTTTTT

J: TRBJ1-4
V: TRBV5-4
size: few
D: -
CDR3: CASSSEAVEKLFF
DNA: TGTGCCAGCAGCTCGGAAGCGGTGGAAAAACTGTTTTTT

J: TRBJ2-5
V: TRBV27
size: -
D: TRBD2
CDR3: CASSRPGLAEETQYF
DNA: TGTGCCAGCAGCCGACCGGGACTAGCGGAAGAGACCCAGTACTTC

J: TRBJ2-1
V: TRBV2
size: -
D: TRBD1
CDR3: CASTFGTVYNEQFF
DNA: TGTGCCAGCACTTTCGGGACAGTCTACAATGAGCAGTTCTTC

J: TRBJ2-7
V: TRBV27
size: -
D: TRBD1
CDR3: CASSAFSGQGNYEQYF
DNA: TGTGCCAGCAGTGCCTTCTCCGGACAGGGGAACTACGAGCAGTACTTC

J: TRBJ2-1
V: TRBV5-1
size: -
D: -
CDR3: CASSLYQGYEQFF
DNA: TGCGCCAGCAGCTTGTACCAGGGCTATGAGCAGTTCTTC

J: TRBJ1-1
V: TRBV6-5
size: -
D: TRBD1
CDR3: CASRGQGRTEAFF
DNA: TGTGCCAGCAGGGGACAGGGAAGAACTGAAGCTTTCTTT

J: TRBJ2-1
V: TRBV30
size: -
D: TRBD1
CDR3: CAWSLPTGDSNEQFF
DNA: TGTGCCTGGAGTCTCCCGACAGGGGATTCTAATGAGCAGTTCTTC

J: TRBJ2-7
V: TRBV7-6
size: -
D: -
CDR3: CASSYGADYEQYF
DNA: TGTGCCAGCAGCTACGGGGCCGACTACGAGCAGTACTTC

J: TRBJ1-2
V: TRBV7-9
size: few
D: TRBD1
CDR3: CASSLIGQGGGYTF
DNA: TGTGCCAGCAGCTTAATAGGACAGGGGGGAGGCTACACCTTC

J: TRBJ1-1
V: TRBV4-2
size: -
D: -
CDR3: CASSQDRNGAENTEAFF
DNA: TGTGCCAGCAGCCAAGATCGAAACGGGGCGGAGAACACTGAAGCTTTCTTT

J: TRBJ2-1
V: TRBV15
size: -
D: -
CDR3: CATSRDRGSYNEQFF
DNA: TGTGCCACCAGCAGAGATCGAGGGAGCTACAATGAGCAGTTCTTC

J: TRBJ1-5
V: TRBV5-5
size: -
D: -
CDR3: CASSLGVYSNQPQHF
DNA: TGTGCCAGCAGCTTGGGGGTCTATAGCAATCAGCCCCAGCATTTT

J: TRBJ1-1
V: TRBV6-1
size: -
D: -
CDR3: CASSESGGWGEAFF
DNA: TGTGCCAGCAGTGAATCCGGGGGGTGGGGCGAAGCTTTCTTT

J: TRBJ2-7
V: TRBV11-2
size: -
D: -
CDR3: CASSVGSPYEQYF
DNA: TGTGCCAGCAGCGTAGGGAGCCCCTACGAGCAGTACTTC

J: TRBJ2-7
V: TRBV6-6
size: few
D: TRBD1
CDR3: CASSYSGDSSYEQYF
DNA: TGTGCCAGCAGTTACTCGGGGGACAGCTCCTACGAGCAGTACTTC

J: TRBJ2-1
V: TRBV15
size: -
D: -
CDR3: CATSPQRLANEQFF
DNA: TGTGCCACCAGCCCCCAACGTCTAGCAAATGAGCAGTTCTTC

J: TRBJ2-7
V: TRBV5-4
size: -
D: TRBD1
CDR3: CASSLGQGTTYEQYF
DNA: TGTGCCAGCAGCTTAGGACAGGGGACTACCTACGAGCAGTACTTC

J: TRBJ2-7
V: TRBV5-8
size: few
D: TRBD1
CDR3: CASSLGQGVKNEQYF
DNA: TGTGCCAGCAGCTTGGGTCAGGGGGTGAAAAACGAGCAGTACTTC

J: TRBJ2-7
V: TRBV10-2
size: -
D: -
CDR3: CASSENVAYEQYF
DNA: TGCGCCAGCAGTGAGAATGTAGCTTACGAGCAGTACTTC

J: TRBJ2-7
V: TRBV5-6
size: -
D: -
CDR3: CASSLASYEQYF
DNA: TGTGCCAGCAGCTTGGCGTCCTACGAGCAGTACTTC

J: TRBJ1-5
V: TRBV5-8
size: -
D: -
CDR3: CASRRQWKSGNQPQHF
DNA: TGTGCCAGCCGGAGACAGTGGAAATCTGGCAATCAGCCCCAGCATTTT

J: TRBJ2-7
V: TRBV25-1
size: -
D: TRBD2
CDR3: CASDGTSGNYEQYF
DNA: TGTGCCAGCGACGGGACTAGCGGGAACTACGAGCAGTACTTC

J: TRBJ2-7
V: TRBV6-1
size: -
D: -
CDR3: CASSLTGYEQYF
DNA: TGTGCCAGTTCGCTTACAGGGTACGAGCAGTACTTC

J: TRBJ2-7
V: TRBV7-9
size: -
D: -
CDR3: CASSRYREGSGEQYF
DNA: TGTGCCAGCAGTCGTTACAGGGAGGGATCCGGCGAGCAGTACTTC

J: TRBJ1-3
V: TRBV4-3
size: once
D: -
CDR3: CASSQDGRSGNTIYF
DNA: TGCGCCAGCAGCCAAGATGGAAGGTCTGGAAACACCATATATTTT

J: TRBJ2-1
V: TRBV30
size: -
D: -
CDR3: CAWFKTEQFF
DNA: TGTGCCTGGTTTAAGACAGAGCAGTTCTTC

J: TRBJ2-1
V: TRBV20-1
size: few
D: -
CDR3: CSASSYNEQFF
DNA: TGCAGTGCTAGCTCCTACAATGAGCAGTTCTTC

J: TRBJ2-3
V: TRBV27
size: -
D: TRBD1
CDR3: CASSSWTGGSDTQYF
DNA: TGTGCCAGCAGTTCATGGACAGGGGGCTCAGATACGCAGTATTTT

J: TRBJ2-7
V: TRBV4-2
size: few
D: TRBD1
CDR3: CASSKRQGALAAASYEQYF
DNA: TGTGCCAGCAGCAAACGACAGGGGGCATTGGCCGCCGCGTCCTACGAGCAGTACTTC

J: TRBJ2-7
V: TRBV28
size: -
D: -
CDR3: CASSYRQDEQYF
DNA: TGTGCCAGCAGTTATAGACAGGACGAGCAGTACTTC

J: TRBJ2-5
V: TRBV6-6
size: once
D: TRBD2
CDR3: CASGSGEETQYF
DNA: TGTGCCAGCGGAAGCGGGGAAGAGACCCAGTACTTC

J: TRBJ2-7
V: TRBV30
size: -
D: TRBD1
CDR3: CAWSAPGTAPYEQYF
DNA: TGTGCCTGGTCAGCCCCGGGGACAGCTCCCTACGAGCAGTACTTC

J: TRBJ2-7
V: TRBV27
size: -
D: -
CDR3: CASSFSTALGTYEQYF
DNA: TGTGCCAGCAGTTTTAGTACAGCCCTGGGGACCTACGAGCAGTACTTC

J: TRBJ2-7
V: TRBV30
size: -
D: -
CDR3: CAWSVLLGEQYF
DNA: TGTGCCTGGAGTGTACTATTGGGCGAGCAGTACTTC

J: TRBJ1-4
V: TRBV2
size: -
D: TRBD1
CDR3: CASTRDRVSNEKLFF
DNA: TGTGCCAGCACCAGGGACAGGGTGTCTAATGAAAAACTGTTTTTT

J: TRBJ2-7
V: TRBV6-1
size: -
D: -
CDR3: CASSDSTGDEQYF
DNA: TGTGCCAGCAGTGATAGTACGGGAGACGAGCAGTACTTC

J: TRBJ2-2
V: TRBV30
size: -
D: -
CDR3: CAWSVRGPGELFF
DNA: TGTGCCTGGAGTGTACGAGGGCCCGGGGAGCTGTTTTTT

J: TRBJ2-7
V: TRBV27
size: -
D: TRBD2
CDR3: CASRSILAGGYEQYF
DNA: TGTGCCAGCAGATCCATTCTAGCGGGAGGCTACGAGCAGTACTTC

J: TRBJ1-2
V: TRBV29-1
size: -
D: -
CDR3: CSVGSPPNYGYTF
DNA: TGCAGCGTTGGGTCCCCCCCTAACTATGGCTACACCTTC

J: TRBJ2-5
V: TRBV30
size: -
D: TRBD2
CDR3: CAWSNDGVGGRGETQYF
DNA: TGTGCCTGGAGTAACGATGGAGTGGGAGGGCGGGGAGAGACCCAGTACTTC

J: TRBJ2-3
V: TRBV9
size: -
D: TRBD2
CDR3: CASSARAGAPTDTQYF
DNA: TGTGCCAGCAGCGCGAGGGCGGGAGCGCCAACAGATACGCAGTATTTT

J: TRBJ2-7
V: TRBV28
size: -
D: TRBD2
CDR3: CASSGLGYEQYF
DNA: TGTGCCAGCAGCGGACTAGGCTACGAGCAGTACTTC

J: TRBJ2-4
V: TRBV6-6
size: -
D: -
CDR3: CASVPGLALAKNIQYF
DNA: TGTGCCAGCGTCCCGGGACTTGCCCTAGCCAAAAACATTCAGTACTTC

J: TRBJ1-1
V: TRBV7-9
size: -
D: -
CDR3: CASSSEGGSEAFF
DNA: TGTGCCAGCAGCTCTGAGGGGGGCTCTGAAGCTTTCTTT